The clone carrying this T cell receptor (beta chain) was observed a few times. Antigen specificity is unknown. Authors' data handling: A classifier of distant metastasis in papillary thyroid cancer was built from CDR3 differences (across clinicopathological groups). TCRdb re-called the PCR reads with MiXCR. The V and J calls here are based on TCRdb, not the publication. The sample holds tens of thousands of clones, 19% seen once. Among the patients, none had received any treatment before thyroid surgery. The data belong to a study of metastatic and nonmetastatic thyroid tumors. Study background: Repertoires of blood and of tissue (tumor or nodule) from malignant and benign thyroid patients were compared.

The CDR3 is 17 amino acids. J gave up 3 bases and V 0 bases, and 7 bases lay outside the gene matches. Germline values: CDR1 SGHTA, CDR2 FQGNSA. Study conclusions and caveats: Versus benign nodules, malignant thyroid tumors reportedly had significantly higher TCR beta diversity, in blood and tumor.

Specimen: blood. The TCR originated in a male donor with papillary thyroid cancer or a benign thyroid nodule (not recorded which). Some clones in this sample may be carry-over from other donors' samples. The chain combines TRBV7-2 with TRBJ2-1; TRBD2 matches at 8 bases. The CDR3 loop is CASSLAFRGGLYNEQFF. CDR3 nucleotides: TGTGCCAGCAGCTTAGCCTTTCGGGGGGGCCTCTACAATGAGCAGTTCTTC.